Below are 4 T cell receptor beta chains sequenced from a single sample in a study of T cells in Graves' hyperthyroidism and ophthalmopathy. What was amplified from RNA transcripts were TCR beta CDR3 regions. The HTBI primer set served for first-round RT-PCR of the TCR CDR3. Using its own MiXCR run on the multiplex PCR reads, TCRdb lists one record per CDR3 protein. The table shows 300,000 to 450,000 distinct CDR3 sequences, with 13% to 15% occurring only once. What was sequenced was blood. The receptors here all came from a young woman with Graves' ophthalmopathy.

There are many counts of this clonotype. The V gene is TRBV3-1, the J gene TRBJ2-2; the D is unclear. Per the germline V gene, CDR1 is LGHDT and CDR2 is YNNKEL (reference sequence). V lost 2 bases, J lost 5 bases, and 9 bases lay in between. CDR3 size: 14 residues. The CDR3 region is CASSQLSRTGELFF. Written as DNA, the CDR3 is TGTGCCAGCAGCCAATTAAGCCGTACCGGGGAGCTGTTTTTT.

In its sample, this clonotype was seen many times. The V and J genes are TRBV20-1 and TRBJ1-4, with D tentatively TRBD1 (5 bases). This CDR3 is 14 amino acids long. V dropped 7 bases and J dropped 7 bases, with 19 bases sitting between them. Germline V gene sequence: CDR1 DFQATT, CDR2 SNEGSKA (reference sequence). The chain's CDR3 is CSVPPWPRGEKLFF. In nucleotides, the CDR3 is TGCAGTGTCCCCCCGTGGCCGAGGGGTGAAAAACTGTTTTTT.

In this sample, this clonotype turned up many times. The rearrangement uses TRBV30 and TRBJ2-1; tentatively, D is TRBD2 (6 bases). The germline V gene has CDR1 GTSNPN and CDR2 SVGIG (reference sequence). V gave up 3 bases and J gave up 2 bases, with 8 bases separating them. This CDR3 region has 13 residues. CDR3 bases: TGTGCCTGGAGGGGCGGGGCCTACAATGAGCAGTTCTTC. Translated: CAWRGGAYNEQFF.

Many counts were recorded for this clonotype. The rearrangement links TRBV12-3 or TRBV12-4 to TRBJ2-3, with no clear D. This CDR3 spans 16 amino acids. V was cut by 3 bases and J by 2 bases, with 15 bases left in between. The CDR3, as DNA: TGTGCCAGCAGTTTTTCTATTGTACAGCTCACAGATACGCAGTATTTT. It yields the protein CASSFSIVQLTDTQYF.